These T cell receptor beta chains were read from a single sample in a study of OX40 agonist ivuxolimab in advanced cancers. TCRdb's table, derived via immunoSEQ multiplex PCR, lists solely in-frame clones and lacks some. Of more than 60,000 clones listed, 84% were seen once; the top ten hold less than 4.5%. The sample was CD4+ or CD8+ T cells sorted from blood, taken in a trial of the OX40 agonist ivuxolimab. The receptors were sampled from an adult with an advanced solid tumor such as melanoma, head and neck, liver or kidney cancer. Both conserved end residues are part of each CDR3. A D gene is named only where the DNA matches it firmly. Rows may omit the clone size; those that give it use once, few, many or a size class.

TRBJ2-1 | TRBD1 | TRBV19 | 18 | NA | TGTGCCAGTAGTATTTCGCCCGGGGGACAGGGGGCGCGGAATGAGCAGTTCTTC | CASSISPGGQGARNEQFF
TRBJ2-1 | TRBD2 | TRBV19 | 15 | NA | TGTGCCAGTAGTATTGCGCGGGGGGCCGGGAATGAGCAGTTCTTC | CASSIARGAGNEQFF
TRBJ2-7 | NA | TRBV7-2 | 16 | NA | TGTGCCAGCAGCTTAGTATCCCAGGCCATCGGGGGCGAGCAGTACTTC | CASSLVSQAIGGEQYF
TRBJ1-3 | TRBD1 | TRBV6-5 | 16 | few | TGTGCCAGCAGTTCCGGACAGGGGGCAGCTGGAAACACCATATATTTT | CASSSGQGAAGNTIYF
TRBJ2-1 | NA | TRBV20-1 | 10 | NA | TGCAGTGCTAGATACAATGAGCAGTTCTTC | CSARYNEQFF
TRBJ1-2 | NA | TRBV9 | 14 | NA | TGTGCCAGCAGCGGGGCGGCGGGGACCTATGGCTACACCTTC | CASSGAAGTYGYTF
TRBJ2-5 | TRBD2 | TRBV7-9 | 15 | NA | TGTGCCAGCAGCTCTAAAAGCGGGGGGGCGGAGACCCAGTACTTC | CASSSKSGGAETQYF
TRBJ1-6 | TRBD1 | TRBV18 | 16 | NA | TGTGCCAGCTCACCTCCCGGGACAGGTTATAATTCACCCCTCCACTTT | CASSPPGTGYNSPLHF
TRBJ2-3 | TRBD2 | TRBV5-1 | 17 | NA | TGCGCCAGCAGCTTGTGGCGGGAGCTAACTAGCACAGATACGCAGTATTTT | CASSLWRELTSTDTQYF
TRBJ1-5 | NA | TRBV5-5 | 14 | NA | TGTGCCAGCAGCTTCGCGGGAGGAAATCAGCCCCAGCATTTT | CASSFAGGNQPQHF
TRBJ1-2 | NA | TRBV2 | 14 | NA | TGTGCCAGCAGCCTACAGGGTAGGGGCTATGGCTACACCTTC | CASSLQGRGYGYTF
TRBJ2-3 | TRBD2 | TRBV11-1 | 16 | NA | TGTGCCAGCAGCTTAGTGGCGGGGGGCTTAGGAGATACGCAGTATTTT | CASSLVAGGLGDTQYF
TRBJ1-1 | NA | TRBV5-8 | 14 | NA | TGTGCCAGCAGCTTGACTCGGACTGGGGGTCAAGCTTTCTTT | CASSLTRTGGQAFF
TRBJ1-4 | TRBD1 | TRBV2 | 16 | large | TGTGCCAGCAGTGATAGGGCAGGGGGATTTAATGAAAAACTGTTTTTT | CASSDRAGGFNEKLFF
TRBJ2-3 | NA | TRBV9 | 13 | few | TGTGCCAGCAGCCTCGGGACTCAAGATACGCAGTATTTT | CASSLGTQDTQYF
TRBJ1-1 | NA | TRBV19 | 13 | NA | TGTGCCAGTAGCAGAACCCCGAACACTGAAGCTTTCTTT | CASSRTPNTEAFF
TRBJ1-3 | NA | TRBV6-6 | 15 | NA | TGTGCCAGCTCGATTGGGTCCCTCTCTGGAAACACCATATATTTT | CASSIGSLSGNTIYF
TRBJ1-2 | NA | TRBV7-2 | 15 | NA | TGTGCCAGCAGCTTAAGACAGCTCTCTAACTATGGCTACACCTTC | CASSLRQLSNYGYTF
TRBJ1-2 | NA | TRBV6-5 | 15 | NA | TGTGCCAGCAGTCACTGGAGGGACACCTCCTATGGCTACACCTTC | CASSHWRDTSYGYTF
TRBJ1-1 | NA | TRBV29-1 | 14 | NA | TGCAGCGTTCTTCCCTACGCCCTGAACACTGAAGCTTTCTTT | CSVLPYALNTEAFF
TRBJ1-4 | TRBD1 | TRBV27 | 15 | NA | TGTGCCAGCAGCAGAAACAGGGGGTCAGATGAAAAACTGTTTTTT | CASSRNRGSDEKLFF
TRBJ1-4 | TRBD1 | TRBV5-1 | 16 | NA | TGCGCCAGCAGCTTGGAGGGACAGGGGGCAAGTGAAAAACTGTTTTTT | CASSLEGQGASEKLFF
TRBJ2-7 | TRBD2 | TRBV4-1 | 16 | NA | TGCGCCAGCAGCCAAGTGGAGCGGGGACCGCCCTACGAGCAGTACTTC | CASSQVERGPPYEQYF
TRBJ1-5 | NA | TRBV2 | 15 | few | TGTGCCAGCAGTGAAGCGCTTCGGGGGGAACAGCCCCAGCATTTT | CASSEALRGEQPQHF
TRBJ2-2 | TRBD1 | TRBV7-7 | 16 | NA | TGTGCTAGCAGCTCACGTACAGGGGTCGGAACCGGGGAGCTGTTTTTT | CASSSRTGVGTGELFF
TRBJ2-1 | TRBD2 | TRBV7-2 | 14 | NA | TGTGCCAGCAAGGCGGGGGGCACCTACAATGAGCAGTTCTTC | CASKAGGTYNEQFF
TRBJ2-2 | TRBD2 | TRBV29-1 | 13 | NA | TGCAGCGTCGCAGCGGGGGGGACCGGGGAGCTGTTTTTT | CSVAAGGTGELFF
TRBJ2-1 | TRBD1 | TRBV19 | 15 | NA | TGTGCCAGTAGTACCGGACAGGGGGCGCAGAATGAGCAGTTCTTC | CASSTGQGAQNEQFF
TRBJ2-5 | NA | TRBV29-1 | 12 | NA | TGCAGCGTTGCCGGGATCCAAGAGACCCAGTACTTC | CSVAGIQETQYF
TRBJ1-4 | TRBD1 | TRBV28 | 16 | NA | TGTGCCAGCAGTACCCGGGACAGAGGGGTAGGTGAAAAACTGTTTTTT | CASSTRDRGVGEKLFF
TRBJ1-1 | TRBD1 | TRBV9 | 16 | NA | TGTGCCAGCAGCGTAGCGGGACAGGGGGCTCACACTGAAGCTTTCTTT | CASSVAGQGAHTEAFF
TRBJ1-2 | NA | TRBV4-3 | 17 | NA | TGCGCCAGCAGCCAAGATCTTCTGGCCTTCAGCGGCTATGGCTACACCTTC | CASSQDLLAFSGYGYTF
TRBJ2-7 | TRBD1 | TRBV28 | 14 | NA | TGTGCCAGCAACACGGGACAGGGAATCTACGAGCAGTACTTC | CASNTGQGIYEQYF
TRBJ1-1 | TRBD1 | TRBV19 | 17 | NA | TGTGCCAGTAGTATAGGCGTGGGGACAGGGGGAAGAACTGAAGCTTTCTTT | CASSIGVGTGGRTEAFF
TRBJ1-2 | NA | TRBV29-1 | 13 | NA | TGCAGCGTCTCAGGGACCCTTAACTATGGCTACACCTTC | CSVSGTLNYGYTF
TRBJ1-6 | NA | TRBV7-6 | 13 | NA | TGTGCCAGCGGGCATAGCGGGGACTCACCCCTCCACTTT | CASGHSGDSPLHF